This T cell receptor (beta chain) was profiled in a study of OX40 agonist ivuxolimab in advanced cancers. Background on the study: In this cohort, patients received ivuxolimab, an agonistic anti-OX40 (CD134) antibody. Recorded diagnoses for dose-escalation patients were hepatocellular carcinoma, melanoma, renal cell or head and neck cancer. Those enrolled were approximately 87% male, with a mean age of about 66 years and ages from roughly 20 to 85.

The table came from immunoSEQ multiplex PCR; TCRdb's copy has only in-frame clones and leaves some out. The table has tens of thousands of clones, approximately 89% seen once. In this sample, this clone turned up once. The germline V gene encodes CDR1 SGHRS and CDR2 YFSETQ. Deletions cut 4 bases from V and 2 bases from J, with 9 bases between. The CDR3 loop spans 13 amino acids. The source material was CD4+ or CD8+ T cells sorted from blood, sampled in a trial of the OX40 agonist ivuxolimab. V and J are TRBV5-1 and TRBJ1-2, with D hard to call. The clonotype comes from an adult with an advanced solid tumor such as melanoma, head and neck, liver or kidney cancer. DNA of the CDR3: TGCGCCAGCAGCCCGGACGAGAACTATGGCTACACCTTC. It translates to CASSPDENYGYTF.